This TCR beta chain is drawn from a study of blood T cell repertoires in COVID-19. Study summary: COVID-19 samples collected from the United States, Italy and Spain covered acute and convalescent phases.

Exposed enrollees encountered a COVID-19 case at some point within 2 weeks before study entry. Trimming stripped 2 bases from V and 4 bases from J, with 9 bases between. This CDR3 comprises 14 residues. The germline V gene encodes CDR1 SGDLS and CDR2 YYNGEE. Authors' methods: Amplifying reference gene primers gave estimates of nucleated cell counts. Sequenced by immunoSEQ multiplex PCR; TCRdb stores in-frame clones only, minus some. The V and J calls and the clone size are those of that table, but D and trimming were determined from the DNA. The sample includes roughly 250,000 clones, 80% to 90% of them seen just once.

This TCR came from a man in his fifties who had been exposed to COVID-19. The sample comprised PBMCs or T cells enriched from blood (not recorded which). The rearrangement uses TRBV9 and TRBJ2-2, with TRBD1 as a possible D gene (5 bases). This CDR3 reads CASSVLRGTGELFF. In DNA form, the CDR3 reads TGTGCCAGCAGCGTTTTAAGGGGCACCGGGGAGCTGTTTTTT.